The 8 T cell receptor beta chains presented below share a single source sample, sequenced in a study of cytomegalovirus exposure and HLA in healthy donors. This PCR relied on a set of 60 Vbeta primers and 13 Jbeta primers. Clones were sequenced by immunoSEQ multiplex PCR, and TCRdb holds only the in-frame ones, with some missing. Among 150,000 to 200,000 clones, about 84% were seen once, and the ten largest hold 4.8%. The sequenced sample consisted of PBMCs. These receptors were collected from a man between 18 and 29 years old in good health and CMV-seronegative.

The chain employs TRBV29-1 and TRBJ2-7; 10 bases map to TRBD2. Trimming cost V 4 bases and J 6 bases; bases outside gene matches: 9. This CDR3 has 14 amino acids. The germline V gene encodes CDR1 SQVTM and CDR2 ANQGSEA. The chain's CDR3 is CSVVVGLAVFEQYF. The CDR3 nucleotides read TGCAGCGTTGTGGTCGGACTAGCGGTATTCGAGCAGTACTTC.

This clone was detected once. The chain employs TRBV5-4 and TRBJ2-7; TRBD1 aligns across 10 bases. The V and J ends lost 3 bases and 5 bases, in that order; junction bases with no gene match: 5. CDR1 and CDR2 (germline): SGHNT, YYREEE (reference sequence). The CDR3 has 14 amino acids. CDR3 DNA sequence: TGTGCCAGCAGCTCCCGGGACAGGGGACACGAGCAGTACTTC. Its translation: CASSSRDRGHEQYF.

The V and J genes are TRBV29-1 and TRBJ2-5; D is possibly TRBD2 (7 bases). V lost 6 bases and J 3 bases, leaving 14 bases between the germline ends. The CDR3 has 13 residues. The germline V gene has CDR1 SQVTM and CDR2 ANQGSEA. CDR3 sequence: CSVLRGAKETQYF. The CDR3 DNA reads as TGCAGCGTCCTTCGGGGGGCTAAAGAGACCCAGTACTTC.

This sequence joins TRBV10-3 and TRBJ2-1, with D possibly being TRBD1 (5 bases). The CDR3 is 13 amino acids. Germline lookup yields CDR1 ENHRY and CDR2 SYGVKD. The germline V and J ends were trimmed by 2 bases and 12 bases, with 14 bases remaining between them. This CDR3 is CAISEAGSSPQFF. As DNA, the CDR3 is TGTGCCATCAGTGAGGCAGGGTCATCACCGCAGTTCTTC.

CDR3 DNA sequence: TGTGCCTGGAGTGTACACAGCTCTGGAAACACCATATATTTT. Protein product: CAWSVHSSGNTIYF. This sequence joins TRBV30 and TRBJ1-3, with D uncertain. With 0 bases removed from V and 0 bases from J, the gap between germline ends came to 6 bases. The germline V gene has CDR1 GTSNPN and CDR2 SVGIG (reference sequence). The CDR3 totals 14 residues.

The rearrangement uses TRBV2 and TRBJ2-5; D possibly corresponds to TRBD2 (5 bases). Germline V lookup: CDR1 SNHLY, CDR2 FYNNEI. V lost 6 bases and J lost 2, with 13 bases in between. The CDR3 covers 14 residues. Written as DNA, the CDR3 is TGTGCCAGCAGGAAGCGGACGACGCAAGAGACCCAGTACTTC. This codes for CASRKRTTQETQYF.

Concerning this clone itself: This sample includes further DNA sequences coding for the same CDR3. The rearrangement joins TRBV28 to TRBJ1-2, with D possibly matching TRBD1 (6 bases). The CDR3 length is 16 residues. V was clipped by 3 bases and J by 1 base, with 15 bases between them. From germline, CDR1 is MDHEN and CDR2 SYDVKM. CDR3 in DNA: TGTGCCAGCAGTTTTGGTAGGGGGTACCGTAACTATGGCTACACCTTC. Translated, it gives CASSFGRGYRNYGYTF.

This chain links TRBV29-1 with TRBJ2-1, with D perhaps matching TRBD1 (5 bases). This CDR3 is 13 amino acids long. Trimming pared 4 bases from V and 0 bases from J, leaving 7 bases between. Germline V lookup: CDR1 SQVTM, CDR2 ANQGSEA. CDR3 sequence: CSVGGSSYNEQFF. The DNA of the CDR3 is TGCAGCGTTGGGGGCTCCTCCTACAATGAGCAGTTCTTC.